The 21 T cell receptor beta chains in this list originate from one sample, sequenced in a study of regulatory T cells in long-lasting Graves disease. Time point denoted: persistent/refractory GD, antithyroid drugs over 5 years with positive TRAb. PBMC RNA was the source of the TCR library. Building the TCR beta libraries relied on iRepertoire HTBI primers, and CDR3 regions underwent Arm-PCR. TCRdb redid the calling of the multiplex PCR reads with MiXCR, one entry per CDR3 protein. The table lists 350,000 to 450,000 distinct CDR3 sequences, 21% of them singletons, with roughly an eighth in the top ten. The sample here was peripheral blood mononuclear cells (PBMCs), taken when the disease was refractory, from a patient treated with antithyroid drugs. These receptors originate from a female donor with Graves disease.

The gene calls are TRBV18 and TRBJ2-1, with D tentatively TRBD2 (5 bases). Trimming left V 3 bases short and J 5 bases short, with 17 bases between. The CDR3 is 16 amino acids. Germline-derived CDR1 and CDR2 are KGHSH and LQKENI. CDR3 protein: CASSPRGGPGNNEQFF. As DNA, the CDR3 is TGTGCCAGCTCACCCCGTGGCGGACCCGGGAACAATGAGCAGTTCTTC.

In its sample, this clonotype was seen a few times. CDR3 nucleotide sequence: TGTGCCAGCAGTTACTCGTCTGGGGGAGCTTTCTTT. It translates to CASSYSSGGAFF. The genes are TRBV6-5 and TRBJ1-1; D is perhaps TRBD1 (5 bases). In germline, CDR1 is MNHEY, CDR2 SVGAGI. Deletions cut 0 bases from V and 10 bases from J, with 9 bases between. CDR3 length: 12 residues.

To note about this clonotype: This sequence may be a read error, since a much larger clone differs from it by one base. The rearrangement links TRBV2 to TRBJ1-1; possible D gene TRBD1, 5 bases. The CDR3 length is 12 residues. In germline, CDR1 is SNHLY, CDR2 FYNNEI. This chain's CDR3 is CASRLRVTEASF. CDR3 bases: TGTGCCAGCAGACTCAGGGTAACTGAAGCTTCCTTT.

A note on this clonotype: One base away lies a much larger clone, so this may be a sequencing read error. The chain couples TRBV15 to TRBJ1-4; D perhaps matches TRBD1 (5 bases). Per germline, CDR1 LNHNV and CDR2 YYDKDF (reference sequence). Trimming took 4 bases from V and 5 from J, leaving 11 bases between them. The CDR3 is 14 residues long. The CDR3 DNA is TGTGCCACCAGCAATCGGGGGGGGAATGAAAAACTGTTTTTT. It codes for CATSNRGGNEKLFF.

This clonotype was picked up many times. The V gene is TRBV20-1, the J gene TRBJ1-1, with D unresolved. The CDR3 runs 12 residues. Germline loops: CDR1 DFQATT, CDR2 SNEGSKA (reference sequence). Trimming removed 6 bases from V and 5 bases from J, with 13 bases in between. This chain's CDR3 is CSAPALETEAFF. CDR3 nucleotide sequence: TGCAGTGCACCCGCCCTGGAGACTGAAGCTTTCTTT.

The table lists this clonotype with many counts. This sequence joins TRBV24-1 and TRBJ2-7, with a tentative D call TRBD2 (5 bases). Germline V CDR1 and CDR2: KGHDR, SFDVKD. CDR3 size: 13 residues. Trimming stripped 3 bases from V and 10 bases from J, with 15 bases between. The CDR3 coding sequence is TGTGCCACCAGTGATCTCCGGGGTATTGTACAGTACTTC. Translation: CATSDLRGIVQYF.

This clonotype was detected only a few times. The rearrangement links TRBV10-3 to TRBJ2-7; possibly TRBD2 for D (6 bases). Trimming pared 4 bases from V and 6 bases from J, leaving 19 bases between. CDR3 length: 15 residues. Germline CDR1 is ENHRY and CDR2 is SYGVKD. The CDR3 bases are TGTGCCATCAGTGGCGGGACCGACCCCTTCCGCGAGCAGTACTTC. This codes for CAISGGTDPFREQYF.

This rearrangement joins TRBV6-2 or TRBV6-3 to TRBJ2-7, with a possible D match to TRBD2 (9 bases). Deletions cut 6 bases from V and 5 bases from J, with 26 bases between. The germline V gene encodes CDR1 MNHEY and CDR2 SVGEGT. This CDR3 spans 17 amino acids. Here the CDR3 reads CASSPHRGAGGPNEQYF. In DNA form, the CDR3 reads TGTGCCAGCAGCCCGCACAGGGGGGCGGGAGGGCCCAACGAGCAGTACTTC.

The chain employs TRBV18 and TRBJ2-4, with TRBD1 as a possible D gene (7 bases). Germline V lookup: CDR1 KGHSH, CDR2 LQKENI. V was trimmed by 1 base and J by 0 bases, leaving 16 bases between them. The CDR3 is made up of 18 amino acids. The chain's CDR3 is CASSPRSGDSIAKNIQYF. CDR3 nucleotide sequence: TGTGCCAGCTCACCACGGTCGGGGGACAGTATAGCCAAAAACATTCAGTACTTC.

This clonotype came up many times. This chain uses TRBV6-1 with TRBJ2-7, with a weak D call TRBD2 (6 bases). The ends were cut back, 3 bases at V and 6 bases at J, with 12 bases in the middle. CDR1 and CDR2 from the germline V gene are MNHNS and SASEGT. The CDR3 consists of 13 residues. In DNA form, the CDR3 reads TGTGCCAGCAGTGATTCGGGGGAGACCGAGCAGTACTTC. It encodes CASSDSGETEQYF.

This clonotype turned up a few times. The genes are TRBV20-1 and TRBJ2-5, with TRBD1 matching 8 bases. The germline V gene has CDR1 DFQATT and CDR2 SNEGSKA (reference sequence). With 0 bases clipped from V and 2 bases from J, the junction kept 8 bases outside the gene matches. The CDR3 spans 16 residues. CDR3 in amino acids: CSARELGQGFQETQYF. Here the CDR3 DNA reads TGCAGTGCTAGAGAACTCGGACAGGGTTTTCAAGAGACCCAGTACTTC.

This clonotype has a handful of counts. The rearrangement uses TRBV10-1 and TRBJ2-5; 7 positions agree with TRBD2. Germline CDR1 is WNHNN and CDR2 is SYGVQD (reference sequence). There are 13 residues in the CDR3. The ends lost 3 bases at V and 4 bases at J; junction bases unmatched: 2. The CDR3 spells CASSEVAGETQYF. DNA for the CDR3: TGCGCCAGCAGTGAAGTAGCGGGAGAGACCCAGTACTTC.

With respect to this clonotype: A much larger clone sits a single nucleotide away, making a read error possible. The rearrangement joins TRBV2 to TRBJ2-2; D uncertain. Germline values: CDR1 SNHLY, CDR2 FYNNEI. The CDR3 totals 12 residues. The V gene lost 7 bases and the J gene lost 6 bases, with 9 bases spanning the gap. DNA of the CDR3: TGTGCCAGCACTTTAACCCCCGGGGAGCTGTTTTTT. Protein product: CASTLTPGELFF.

Only one count was recorded for this clonotype. Without the conserved terminal phenylalanine or tryptophan, this CDR3 likely stems from a read error. The rearrangement uses TRBV20-1 and TRBJ2-5; perhaps TRBD2 as D (7 bases). Germline assignment: CDR1 DFQATT and CDR2 SNEGSKA (reference sequence). Trimming removed 6 bases at V and 0 bases at J, with 14 bases between. The CDR3 has 14 amino acids. As DNA, the CDR3 is TGCAGTGCCCCGAGGGGGGGGAACCAAGAGACCCAGTACCTC. Residues: CSAPRGGNQETQYL.

Comments on this clonotype: Being one base from a much bigger clone, this may be a read error. This chain links TRBV7-3 with TRBJ2-5, with TRBD2 as a possible D gene (6 bases). The CDR3 contains 13 residues. Germline values: CDR1 SGHTA, CDR2 FQGTGA. The CDR3 DNA sequence: TGTGTCAGCAGCACCACTAGCACGGAGACCCAGTACTTC. It is translated as CVSSTTSTETQYF.

This clonotype was counted ten times or more. This sequence joins TRBV28 and TRBJ1-1; tentatively, D is TRBD1 (6 bases). The CDR3 spans 15 residues. The germline V and J ends were trimmed by 11 bases and 6 bases, with 25 bases remaining between them. The germline gives CDR1 MDHEN, CDR2 SYDVKM. The CDR3 protein is CASRGLSAGGAEAFF. DNA for the CDR3: TGTGCCTCCAGGGGCCTTAGCGCGGGAGGTGCTGAAGCTTTCTTT.

This sequence joins TRBV12-3 or TRBV12-4 and TRBJ2-3; 12 bases are shared with TRBD2. The CDR3 covers 17 residues. Trimming at V came to 5 bases and at J to 6 bases, leaving 12 bases not matched to a gene. CDR3 protein: CASSRYQTSGRADTQYF. In nucleotides, the CDR3 is TGTGCCAGCAGTCGATACCAGACTAGCGGGAGAGCTGATACGCAGTATTTT.

The CDR3 DNA reads as TGTGCCAGCAGCTCGGACAGGGGGGCTTCCTACGAGCAGTACTTC. It specifies CASSSDRGASYEQYF. V gene TRBV7-2 combines with J gene TRBJ2-7, with 10 bases aligning to TRBD1. The J segment lost 1 base and the V segment lost 4 bases, leaving 4 bases of the junction unmatched. The germline V gene has CDR1 SGHTA and CDR2 FQGNSA. The CDR3 covers 15 residues. Variable domain in full (rest from reference TRBV7-2 and TRBJ2-7): GAGVSQSPSNKVTEKGKDVELRCDPISGHTALYWYRQSLGQGLEFLIYFQGNSAPDKSGLPSDRFSAERTGGSVSTLTIQRTQQEDSAVYLCASSSDRGASYEQYFGPGTRLTVT.

The sample holds a few counts of this clonotype. The chain recombines TRBV15 with TRBJ1-2; no clear D. Germline V gene sequence: CDR1 LNHNV, CDR2 YYDKDF (reference sequence). The V end lost 0 bases, the J end lost 7 bases, and 9 bases lay between the germline ends. The CDR3 covers 13 residues. DNA for the CDR3: TGTGCCACCAGCAGAGATTGGGCTGCTGGCTACACCTTC. It yields the protein CATSRDWAAGYTF.

At least ten counts were recorded for this clonotype. The CDR3 nucleotides are TGTGCCAGCAGCCAAGAACTTTCGGGACAGGGGAACATTCAGTACTTC. Translation: CASSQELSGQGNIQYF. V and J are TRBV3-1 and TRBJ2-4; 10 bases agree with TRBD1. Germline CDR1 and CDR2: LGHDT and YNNKEL (reference sequence). The trim removed 0 bases at V and 7 bases at J, leaving 6 bases unmatched. The CDR3 consists of 16 residues.

This clonotype was recorded many times. This chain joins TRBV2 and TRBJ2-5, with D possibly being TRBD1 or TRBD2 (5 bases each). Trimming took 5 bases from V and 1 from J, leaving 14 bases between them. Germline CDR1 reads SNHLY; CDR2 reads FYNNEI. This CDR3 region has 15 residues. The CDR3 DNA is TGTGCCAGCAGTTACTCCCCGAGGGGCCAAGAGACCCAGTACTTC. Translated: CASSYSPRGQETQYF.